The entry below describes one T cell receptor (beta chain). Its specificity is not known. In germline, CDR1 is MNHNS, CDR2 SASEGT. Germline trimming cut 6 bases from V and 8 bases from J; bases unmatched to any gene: 16. The CDR3 contains 16 residues. The entry originates in a study of response to subunit inactivated influenza vaccine. Study findings and constraints: Few new T cells, the authors suggested, are recruited by each seasonal influenza vaccination.

TCRdb fed the RT-PCR reads into MiXCR, producing one record per CDR3 protein. This repertoire shows approximately 480,000 distinct CDR3 sequences, roughly 9.8% found once; its top ten account for roughly 12%. This clonotype was sampled from a man in his fifties who received an inactivated influenza vaccine. The specimen was PBMCs from blood, collected roughly 46 days after vaccination. The chain has TRBV6-1 and TRBJ2-4; 7 nucleotides agree with TRBD2. The CDR3: CASSPVRTSANDIQYF. In DNA form, the CDR3 reads TGTGCCAGCAGCCCCGTCAGAACTAGCGCGAACGACATTCAGTACTTC.